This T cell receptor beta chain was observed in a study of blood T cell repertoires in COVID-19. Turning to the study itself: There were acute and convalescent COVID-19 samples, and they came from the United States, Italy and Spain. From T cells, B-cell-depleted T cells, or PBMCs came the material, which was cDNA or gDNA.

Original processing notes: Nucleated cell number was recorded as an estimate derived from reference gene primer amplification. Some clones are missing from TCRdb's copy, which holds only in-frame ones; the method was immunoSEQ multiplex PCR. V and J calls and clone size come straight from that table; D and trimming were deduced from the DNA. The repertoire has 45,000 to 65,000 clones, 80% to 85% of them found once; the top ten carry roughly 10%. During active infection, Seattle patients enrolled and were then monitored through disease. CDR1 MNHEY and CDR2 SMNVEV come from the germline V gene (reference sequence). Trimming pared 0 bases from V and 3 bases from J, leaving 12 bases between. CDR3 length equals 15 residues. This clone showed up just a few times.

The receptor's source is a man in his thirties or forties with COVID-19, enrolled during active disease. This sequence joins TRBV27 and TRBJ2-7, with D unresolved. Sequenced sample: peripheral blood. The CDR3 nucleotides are TGTGCCAGCAGTTTATCGATCCTTAGTGGCTACGAGCAGTACTTC. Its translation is CASSLSILSGYEQYF.